This T cell receptor beta chain was found in a study of early T cells in non-severe SARS-CoV-2 infection. Overall study context: Chains stayed unpaired after sequencing of bulk RNA from unsorted whole blood.

The library protocol tagged individual cDNA molecules with unique molecular identifiers. TCRdb reprocessed the 5' RACE reads with MiXCR, giving one entry per CDR3 protein. This sample has 35,000 to 45,000 distinct CDR3 sequences, with roughly 6.1% found just once. The CDR3 loop spans 18 amino acids. Deletions cut 0 bases from V and 9 bases from J, with 21 bases between. Germline V gene lookup returns CDR1 MGHRA and CDR2 YSYEKL. Overall study findings and caveats: Private and CD4 specificities were missed by VDJdb matching, which favored anti-spike CD8 responses.

This clonotype was counted at least ten times. Its matching antigen is unknown. V gene TRBV4-1 combines with J gene TRBJ1-6, with a possible D match to TRBD1 (5 bases). This TCR derives from an adult who was a healthcare worker with PCR-confirmed SARS-CoV-2 infection or an uninfected control (not recorded which). Sequenced material: whole blood, taken at baseline. The CDR3 loop is CASSQDGVRSFGGSPLHF. The DNA of the CDR3 is TGCGCCAGCAGCCAAGATGGAGTAAGATCATTCGGGGGTTCACCCCTCCACTTT.